What follows are 24 T cell receptor beta chains derived from one specimen sequenced in a study of cytomegalovirus exposure and HLA in healthy donors. Sequencing was performed with immunoSEQ multiplex PCR; in TCRdb, only in-frame clones are kept and a portion is missing. This table has 150,000 to 200,000 clones, about 83% appearing once. The sequenced sample consisted of PBMCs. The receptors here all came from a young woman in good health and CMV-seronegative.

The V and J genes are TRBV12-5 and TRBJ1-6; no definite D call. The CDR3 extends over 13 amino acids. Trimming took off 4 bases at V and 8 bases at J, with 9 bases between the two ends. CDR1 and CDR2 from the germline V gene are LGHNT and FRNRAP. The CDR3 loop reads CASGYQEDSPLHF. In nucleotides, the CDR3 is TGTGCTAGTGGTTACCAGGAAGATTCACCCCTCCACTTT.

V is TRBV5-8 and J is TRBJ1-2, with 8 bases matching TRBD1. The V gene end was trimmed by 2 bases and the J gene end by 4 bases; junction bases not matched to a gene: 7. The CDR3 has 15 amino acids. Germline V gene data show CDR1 as SGHTS and CDR2 as YDEGEE. The CDR3 sequence: CASSFPQGASYGYTF. The CDR3 bases are TGTGCCAGCAGCTTTCCCCAGGGGGCGAGCTATGGCTACACCTTC. Using reference TRBV5-8 and TRBJ1-2 for the parts outside the CDR3, the full variable domain is EAGVTQSPTHLIKTRGQQATLRCSPISGHTSVYWYQQALGLGLQFLLWYDEGEERNRGNFPPRFSGRQFPNYSSELNVNALELEDSALYLCASSFPQGASYGYTFGSGTRLTVV.

This chain connects TRBV7-2 to TRBJ2-5, with 9 nucleotides matching TRBD1. The CDR3 runs to 14 residues. Germline V gives CDR1 SGHTA, CDR2 FQGNSA. Germline trimming cut 7 bases from V and 5 bases from J; bases unmatched to any gene: 8. In DNA form, the CDR3 reads TGTGCCAGCACCCAGGGACAGGGTCGGGAGACCCAGTACTTC. As protein: CASTQGQGRETQYF.

V and J are TRBV4-2 and TRBJ2-1; 9 nucleotides align to TRBD2. Germline V lookup: CDR1 LGHNA, CDR2 YNFKEQ. The CDR3 totals 17 residues. V dropped 4 bases and J dropped 7; count of bases not matched to a gene: 14. The CDR3 sequence: CASSPTNGGRAGNEQFF. The CDR3 region has the DNA TGTGCCAGCAGCCCAACGAACGGCGGGAGGGCCGGGAATGAGCAGTTCTTC.

The chain links TRBV9 to TRBJ1-3, with TRBD1 identical over 7 bases. This CDR3 is 17 amino acids long. After removal of 4 bases from V and 0 bases from J, the junction contained 10 bases not matched to a gene. The germline gives CDR1 SGDLS, CDR2 YYNGEE. Here the CDR3 reads CASSQSRQGLSGNTIYF. The CDR3 DNA sequence: TGTGCCAGCAGCCAATCCAGACAGGGCCTCTCTGGAAACACCATATATTTT.

The V call is TRBV25-1, the J call TRBJ2-3; 10 bases line up with TRBD2. Germline-derived CDR1 and CDR2 are MGHDK and SYGVNS. CDR3 length: 17 amino acids. V lost 4 bases and J lost 5; bases outside the gene matches: 12. The CDR3 coding sequence is TGTGCCAGCAGTGCCAAGGAGCTAGCGGGAGTTCTAGATACGCAGTATTTT. It is translated as CASSAKELAGVLDTQYF. Based on the CDR3 plus reference TRBV25-1 and TRBJ2-3, the full variable domain is EADIYQTPRYLVIGTGKKITLECSQTMGHDKMYWYQQDPGMELHLIHYSYGVNSTEKGDLSSESTVSRIRTEHFPLTLESARPSHTSQYLCASSAKELAGVLDTQYFGPGTRLTVL.

The J gene is TRBJ1-2, the V gene TRBV7-9, with TRBD1 matching 7 bases. There are 14 residues in the CDR3. The J segment lost 8 bases and the V segment lost 4 bases, leaving 10 bases of the junction unmatched. Germline V lookup: CDR1 SEHNR, CDR2 FQNEAQ (reference sequence). This CDR3 is CASSSQGSQRGYTF. As DNA, the CDR3 is TGTGCCAGCAGCTCACAGGGGTCCCAACGAGGCTACACCTTC.

This clone was recorded only once. The chain employs TRBV30 and TRBJ2-5; a possible D gene is TRBD1 (7 bases). The CDR3 sequence is 18 residues long. Germline CDR1 is GTSNPN and CDR2 is SVGIG (reference sequence). The V gene lost 0 bases and the J gene lost 5 bases, with 25 bases spanning the gap. Here the CDR3 DNA reads TGTGCCTGGAGTGTAATCCAAGGAGTATGGACAGGAGGGGAGACCCAGTACTTC. Amino acids: CAWSVIQGVWTGGETQYF.

The chain recombines TRBV6-1 with TRBJ1-4; D not resolved. Per the germline V gene, CDR1 is MNHNS and CDR2 is SASEGT. The CDR3 length is 15 residues. Trimming shortened V by 0 bases and J by 8 bases, and 13 bases separated the two germline ends. The CDR3 protein is CASSEAEGSGEKLFF. The CDR3 bases are TGTGCCAGCAGTGAAGCCGAAGGCTCGGGAGAAAAACTGTTTTTT.

J is TRBJ1-5 and V is TRBV30; D uncertain. Germline V gives CDR1 GTSNPN, CDR2 SVGIG (reference sequence). V was shortened by 0 bases and J by 9 bases, with 12 bases between the two germline ends. The CDR3 has 13 residues. This CDR3 reads CAWSVPGWAPQHF. Written as DNA, the CDR3 is TGTGCCTGGAGTGTCCCAGGATGGGCGCCCCAGCATTTT.

This clone was detected only a few times. The chain carries TRBV7-9 and TRBJ1-5; no firm D call. V was pared by 6 bases and J by 2 bases, with 5 bases between. CDR1 SEHNR and CDR2 FQNEAQ come from the germline V gene (reference sequence). The CDR3 is made up of 12 amino acids. The CDR3 nucleotides read TGTGCCAGCAGTCAGGGCAATCAGCCCCAGCATTTT. As protein: CASSQGNQPQHF. Full variable domain (missing parts from reference TRBV7-9 and TRBJ1-5): DTGVSQNPRHKITKRGQNVTFRCDPISEHNRLYWYRQTLGQGPEFLTYFQNEAQLEKSRLLSDRFSAERPKGSFSTLEIQRTEQGDSAMYLCASSQGNQPQHFGDGTRLSIL.

The chain couples TRBV5-1 to TRBJ2-7, with D hard to call. Germline V gene lookup returns CDR1 SGHRS and CDR2 YFSETQ. The germline V and J ends were trimmed by 0 bases and 0 bases, with 7 bases remaining between them. The CDR3 runs 14 residues. CDR3 protein: CASSLGPSSYEQYF. DNA for the CDR3: TGCGCCAGCAGCTTGGGTCCGAGCTCCTACGAGCAGTACTTC. Supplemented by reference TRBV5-1 and TRBJ2-7, the full variable domain reads KAGVTQTPRYLIKTRGQQVTLSCSPISGHRSVSWYQQTPGQGLQFLFEYFSETQRNKGNFPGRFSGRQFSNSRSEMNVSTLELGDSALYLCASSLGPSSYEQYFGPGTRLTVT.

V and J are TRBV11-1 and TRBJ2-3, with D possibly TRBD2 on 6 matching bases. Trimming shortened V by 5 bases and J by 5 bases, and 20 bases separated the two germline ends. The CDR3 contains 16 residues. Germline CDR1 is SGHAT and CDR2 is FQDESV (reference sequence). CDR3 nucleotide sequence: TGTGCCAGCAGCCCCTCCCGCGGGGAGATGGGAGATACGCAGTATTTT. This encodes CASSPSRGEMGDTQYF.

V usage is TRBV15 and J usage is TRBJ2-1; D is uncertain. The CDR3 totals 17 residues. CDR1 and CDR2 (germline): LNHNV, YYDKDF (reference sequence). Trimming took off 1 base at V and 0 bases at J, with 13 bases between the two ends. DNA for the CDR3: TGTGCCACCAGCAGAGGATCCGTGAGGAGCTCCTACAATGAGCAGTTCTTC. Its protein product is CATSRGSVRSSYNEQFF.

The chain links TRBV7-9 to TRBJ2-7; 9 positions match TRBD2. The CDR3 is 15 amino acids. The junction had 11 bases not matched to a gene; V was cut back by 5 bases and J by 6 bases. The V gene's germline CDR1 is SEHNR and CDR2 FQNEAQ (reference sequence). The CDR3 region is CASSVTSGFKSEQYF. Written as DNA, the CDR3 is TGTGCCAGCAGCGTTACTAGCGGGTTTAAAAGCGAGCAGTACTTC. Full variable domain (missing parts from reference TRBV7-9 and TRBJ2-7): DTGVSQNPRHKITKRGQNVTFRCDPISEHNRLYWYRQTLGQGPEFLTYFQNEAQLEKSRLLSDRFSAERPKGSFSTLEIQRTEQGDSAMYLCASSVTSGFKSEQYFGPGTRLTVT.

The genes are TRBV9 and TRBJ1-1; 8 bases are shared with TRBD1. CDR3 length equals 18 residues. Germline V gene data show CDR1 as SGDLS and CDR2 as YYNGEE. The junction had 19 bases not matched to a gene; V was cut back by 4 bases and J by 5 bases. CDR3 residues: CASSPRRTGFIGGTEAFF. CDR3 coding DNA: TGTGCCAGCAGCCCACGCCGGACAGGGTTCATCGGAGGTACTGAAGCTTTCTTT.

The chain couples TRBV9 to TRBJ1-6; 9 nucleotides agree with TRBD1. The CDR3 extends over 15 amino acids. Trimming removed 0 bases from V and 6 bases from J; junction bases left unmatched: 1. From germline, CDR1 is SGDLS and CDR2 YYNGEE. CDR3: CASSVDRGRNSPLHF. CDR3 nucleotide sequence: TGTGCCAGCAGCGTAGACAGGGGGCGTAATTCACCCCTCCACTTT.

The chain recombines TRBV11-2 with TRBJ1-5; the match to TRBD1 covers 9 bases. Germline lookup yields CDR1 SGHAT and CDR2 FQNNGV. With V trimmed by 3 bases and J by 5 bases, 5 bases remained unmatched. CDR3 length equals 15 residues. CDR3 DNA: TGTGCCAGCAGCTTGGGACAGGGTTGGGATCAGCCCCAGCATTTT. Translating gives CASSLGQGWDQPQHF.

The CDR3 region has the DNA TGTGCCAGCAGCTTGGGCAGGGCCCGAAGGAGCACCGGGGAGCTGTTTTTT. It is translated as CASSLGRARRSTGELFF. J is TRBJ2-2 and V is TRBV5-4; TRBD1 is a possible D gene (5 bases). This CDR3 contains 17 residues. Trimming took 0 bases from V and 4 from J, leaving 16 bases between them. Per germline, CDR1 SGHNT and CDR2 YYREEE (reference sequence).

The chain couples TRBV5-4 to TRBJ2-3, with 9 positions matching TRBD2. The ends lost 1 base at V and 5 bases at J; junction bases unmatched: 5. This CDR3 region has 15 residues. CDR1 is SGHNT and CDR2 is YYREEE in the germline V gene (reference sequence). The CDR3 loop reads CASSLQGLARDTQYF. The CDR3 DNA sequence: TGTGCCAGCAGCTTGCAGGGACTAGCCCGAGATACGCAGTATTTT.

The V gene is TRBV7-9, the J gene TRBJ2-1; TRBD2 matches 9 bases. Germline lookup yields CDR1 SEHNR and CDR2 FQNEAQ (reference sequence). The CDR3 is 16 residues long. After removal of 4 bases from V and 2 bases from J, the junction contained 6 bases not matched to a gene. CDR3 DNA: TGTGCCAGCAGCTCGCATAGCGGGGGACCCTACAATGAGCAGTTCTTC. Translation: CASSSHSGGPYNEQFF.

The chain is built from TRBV5-6 and TRBJ2-1, with D possibly matching TRBD2 (5 bases). V lost 1 base and J lost 12, with 17 bases in between. This CDR3 region has 14 residues. Germline loops: CDR1 SGHDT, CDR2 YYEEEE. The CDR3 protein is CASSLRRPLAGQFF. In DNA form, the CDR3 reads TGTGCCAGCAGCTTGAGAAGACCTCTAGCAGGGCAGTTCTTC.

The genes are TRBV5-4 and TRBJ2-7; TRBD1 might be the D (6 bases). The germline V and J ends were trimmed by 3 bases and 1 base, with 17 bases remaining between them. The CDR3 is made up of 16 amino acids. CDR1 and CDR2 from the germline V gene are SGHNT and YYREEE (reference sequence). In nucleotides, the CDR3 is TGTGCCAGCAGCTCTAAGGACAGCCCGGGGTCCTACGAGCAGTACTTC. It translates to CASSSKDSPGSYEQYF.

This chain connects TRBV6-1 to TRBJ2-7, with D maybe TRBD2 (5 bases). V lost 1 base to trimming and J lost 3 bases, with 16 bases between them. Germline V CDR1 and CDR2: MNHNS, SASEGT. The CDR3 spans 16 residues. CDR3 nucleotides: TGTGCCAGCAGTGAAGTTTCCAACATCGGGGTCTACGAGCAGTACTTC. Its protein product is CASSEVSNIGVYEQYF.